A selection of T cell receptor beta chains follows, all from one sample in a study of response to subunit inactivated influenza vaccine. Via MiXCR, TCRdb re-called the RT-PCR reads, giving one row per CDR3 protein. The sample includes around 750,000 distinct CDR3 sequences, 21% seen only once; the top ten take around 9.6%. Sequenced here: PBMCs from blood, sampled roughly 5 days after vaccination. Source of these receptors: a man aged 45 to 65 who received an inactivated influenza vaccine. The CDR3 runs from the conserved cysteine through the conserved F or W. D genes are given only for firm matches. Clone size, where shown, is once, few, many, or a class for clones that have expanded.

J | V | D | size | CDR3 | DNA
TRBJ2-3 | TRBV7-2 | TRBD1 | NA | CASAKDRGTDTQYF | TGTGCCAGCGCTAAGGACAGGGGGACAGATACGCAGTATTTT
TRBJ2-5 | TRBV29-1 | TRBD1 | many | CSAGDRSQETQYF | TGCAGCGCCGGGGACAGGTCCCAAGAGACCCAGTACTTC
TRBJ2-5 | TRBV24-1 | TRBD1 | NA | CATSGWTGKETQYF | TGTGCCACCAGTGGTTGGACAGGGAAAGAGACCCAGTACTTC
TRBJ2-1 | TRBV7-9 | TRBD1 | NA | CASSLGLGRGLNKQFF | TGTGCCAGCAGCTTAGGGCTGGGCAGGGGGCTCAATAAGCAGTTCTTC
TRBJ2-7 | TRBV7-2 | NA | few | CASSVVTKKEQYF | TGTGCCAGCAGCGTCGTTACGAAGAAGGAGCAGTACTTC
TRBJ1-2 | TRBV11-1 | TRBD1 | once | CASSLFPRQGDTNYGYTF | TGTGCCAGCAGCTTGTTCCCGAGACAGGGGGATACTAACTATGGCTACACCTTC
TRBJ2-5 | TRBV4-3 | NA | many | CASSQNLVETQYF | TGCGCCAGCAGCCAAAACTTAGTGGAGACCCAGTACTTC
TRBJ1-1 | TRBV15 | NA | NA | CATSRGGALRNTEAFF | TGTGCCACCAGCAGAGGCGGGGCTCTGAGGAACACTGAAGCTTTCTTT
TRBJ2-1 | TRBV12-3/TRBV12-4 | NA | NA | CASSWDTRYNEQFF | TGTGCCAGCAGTTGGGACACCCGGTACAATGAGCAGTTCTTC
TRBJ2-2 | TRBV11-2 | NA | NA | CASRAGTTNTGELFF | TGTGCCAGCAGGGCCGGGACAACGAACACCGGGGAGCTGTTTTTT
TRBJ2-1 | TRBV30 | NA | NA | CAWSTGKGNEQFF | TGTGCCTGGAGCACAGGTAAGGGCAATGAGCAGTTCTTC
TRBJ1-2 | TRBV4-3 | NA | NA | CASSQDGGAGAYGYTF | TGCGCCAGCAGCCAAGATGGGGGAGCAGGGGCTTATGGCTACACCTTC
TRBJ1-6 | TRBV12-3/TRBV12-4 | NA | NA | CASRRRQNNSPLHF | TGTGCCAGCAGGAGAAGACAGAATAATTCACCCCTCCACTTT
TRBJ1-3 | TRBV9 | TRBD1 | NA | CASSQMGDRASGNTIYF | TGTGCCAGCAGCCAGATGGGGGACAGAGCTTCTGGAAACACCATATATTTT
TRBJ2-1 | TRBV2 | TRBD2 | few | CASSAAGGLQDEQFF | TGTGCCAGCAGTGCGGCGGGGGGGCTTCAGGATGAGCAGTTCTTC
TRBJ1-2 | TRBV11-2 | NA | few | CASSLRPLYGYTF | TGTGCCAGCAGCTTAAGGCCGCTGTATGGCTACACCTTC
TRBJ2-7 | TRBV5-5 | TRBD1 | NA | CASSVSGTGIDEQYF | TGTGCCAGCAGCGTATCCGGGACAGGGATAGACGAGCAGTACTTC
TRBJ2-1 | TRBV20-1 | TRBD2 | few | CSARVPGLASNEQFF | TGCAGTGCTAGAGTTCCGGGACTAGCGAGCAATGAGCAGTTCTTC
TRBJ2-1 | TRBV6-5 | NA | NA | CASSSPRGVNEQFF | TGTGCCAGCAGTTCCCCCCGCGGGGTCAATGAGCAGTTCTTC
TRBJ2-3 | TRBV20-1 | TRBD2 | NA | CSAPRGGRPSTDTQYF | TGCAGTGCTCCCCGTGGCGGGAGGCCTAGCACAGATACGCAGTATTTT
TRBJ1-1 | TRBV12-3/TRBV12-4 | NA | many | CASSLGRNTEAFF | TGTGCCAGCAGCTTAGGCAGGAACACTGAAGCTTTCTTT
TRBJ2-7 | TRBV5-5 | TRBD1 | few | CASSTGASGAYEQYF | TGTGCCAGCAGTACAGGGGCTTCAGGGGCCTACGAGCAGTACTTC
TRBJ2-2 | TRBV2 | NA | NA | CASSSLASGTGELFF | TGTGCCAGCAGTTCTCTAGCGTCGGGCACCGGGGAGCTGTTTTTT
TRBJ2-2 | TRBV29-1 | NA | few | CSALRGAFVGTGELFF | TGCAGCGCCCTTCGGGGAGCATTCGTCGGCACCGGGGAGCTGTTTTTT
TRBJ2-3 | TRBV7-8 | NA | NA | CASSLDRTPQTDTQYF | TGTGCCAGCAGCTTAGATAGAACGCCCCAAACAGATACGCAGTATTTT
TRBJ1-2 | TRBV6-5 | NA | few | CASSYEGFRGYTF | TGTGCCAGCAGTTACGAGGGATTCCGTGGCTACACCTTC
TRBJ2-1 | TRBV3-1 | TRBD1 | once | CASSQLGQGPKLNEQFF | TGTGCCAGCAGCCAACTAGGACAGGGGCCAAAACTCAATGAGCAGTTCTTC
TRBJ2-7 | TRBV7-9 | NA | NA | CASTLWGNEQYF | TGTGCCAGCACCCTTTGGGGGAACGAGCAGTACTTC
TRBJ2-7 | TRBV5-1 | NA | NA | CASSYERQAAGELYF | TGCGCCAGCAGCTACGAACGGCAGGCAGCAGGGGAGCTGTACTTC
TRBJ2-2 | TRBV12-3/TRBV12-4 | TRBD2 | few | CASSLEAGVGAGELFF | TGTGCCAGCAGTTTAGAAGCGGGGGTAGGGGCCGGGGAGCTGTTTTTT
TRBJ1-1 | TRBV12-3/TRBV12-4 | NA | few | CASSFLREVNTEAFF | TGTGCCAGCAGTTTTCTTAGGGAGGTAAACACTGAAGCTTTCTTT
TRBJ2-3 | TRBV5-6 | NA | NA | CASSLVGAKLNTQYF | TGTGCCAGCAGCTTGGTCGGGGCCAAACTTAATACGCAGTATTTT
TRBJ1-5 | TRBV20-1 | NA | NA | CSAATGSYSNQPQHF | TGCAGTGCTGCGACAGGATCCTATAGCAATCAGCCCCAGCATTTT
TRBJ2-2 | TRBV7-2 | TRBD1 | NA | CASSQGTGTLTGELFF | TGTGCCAGCAGCCAGGGGACAGGGACGCTCACCGGGGAGCTGTTTTTT
TRBJ2-1 | TRBV5-1 | TRBD2 | NA | CASSLERGLVGNEQFF | TGCGCCAGCAGCTTGGAACGGGGACTAGTGGGCAATGAGCAGTTCTTC
TRBJ1-3 | TRBV20-1 | NA | NA | CSAGRPGNTIYF | TGCAGTGCCGGACGCCCTGGAAACACCATATATTTT
TRBJ2-1 | TRBV5-1 | TRBD2 | few | CASQLAGGPNEQFF | TGCGCCAGCCAGCTAGCGGGAGGGCCTAATGAGCAGTTCTTC
TRBJ2-7 | TRBV5-6 | NA | few | CASSLPTGGGSYEQYF | TGTGCCAGCAGCTTGCCTACAGGGGGGGGCTCCTACGAGCAGTACTTC
TRBJ2-1 | TRBV10-1 | TRBD2 | NA | CASSESISASGGSYNEQFF | TGCGCCAGCAGTGAGTCGATATCGGCTAGCGGGGGATCCTACAATGAGCAGTTCTTC
TRBJ2-3 | TRBV7-3 | TRBD1 | few | CASSLMGTASTDTQYF | TGTGCCAGCAGCTTAATGGGGACAGCTAGCACAGATACGCAGTATTTT
TRBJ2-7 | TRBV7-2 | NA | few | CASSLARTSLPYEQYF | TGTGCCAGCAGCCTGGCCCGTACTAGCTTACCCTACGAGCAGTACTTC